Following are 28 T cell receptor beta chains from one sample sequenced in a study of cytomegalovirus exposure and HLA in healthy donors. PCR employed 60 Vbeta and 13 Jbeta primers. TCRdb keeps only in-frame clones here, not all; method: immunoSEQ multiplex PCR. The data hold 120,000 or so clones, with around three quarters observed a single time. Sequenced material: PBMCs. Every receptor here comes from a young man in good health and CMV-seronegative.

V gene TRBV27 combines with J gene TRBJ1-4; 10 bases agree with TRBD1. The length of the CDR3 is 17 residues. The V and J ends lost 5 bases and 2 bases, in that order; junction bases with no gene match: 8. Germline V CDR1 and CDR2: MNHEY, SMNVEV (reference sequence). Here the CDR3 DNA reads TGTGCCAGCAGTCCGCGACAGGGGGCTTCGACTAATGAAAAACTGTTTTTT. This gives the protein CASSPRQGASTNEKLFF.

This chain uses TRBV28 with TRBJ2-7, with 9 nucleotides matching TRBD1. The V segment lost 5 bases and the J segment 2 bases; nucleotides outside the gene matches: 7. From germline, CDR1 is MDHEN and CDR2 SYDVKM. The CDR3 has 15 amino acids. CDR3 sequence reads: CASSPTGTGTYEQYF. The CDR3 coding sequence is TGTGCCAGCAGTCCGACCGGGACAGGGACCTACGAGCAGTACTTC.

This chain joins TRBV7-9 and TRBJ2-5, with 7 bases that match TRBD1. Unmatched junction bases numbered 10, after V lost 1 base and J lost 11 bases. CDR1 SEHNR and CDR2 FQNEAQ come from the germline V gene (reference sequence). The CDR3 runs 14 residues. The CDR3 coding sequence is TGTGCCAGCAGCTTAGAAGGGGGCCCCCAGGAGCAGTACTTC. The encoded protein is CASSLEGGPQEQYF.

This clone was seen more than once but under ten times. The V call is TRBV7-8, the J call TRBJ2-5, with 12 bases fitting TRBD2. With V trimmed by 4 bases and J by 4 bases, 10 bases remained unmatched. The CDR3 loop spans 17 amino acids. Germline V gene lookup returns CDR1 SGHVS and CDR2 FQNEAQ. DNA of the CDR3: TGTGCCAGCAGCTCCGGATTCTCGGGACTAGCGGGAGAGACCCAGTACTTC. Translation: CASSSGFSGLAGETQYF.

This clone appeared once. The V call is TRBV19, the J call TRBJ2-7; 10 positions match TRBD1. The germline V gene encodes CDR1 LNHDA and CDR2 SQIVND (reference sequence). Trimming at V came to 3 bases and at J to 7 bases, leaving 6 bases not matched to a gene. The length of the CDR3 is 14 residues. Here the CDR3 DNA reads TGTGCCAGTAGTATGGGGACAGGGGTGAGTGAGCAGTACTTC. It codes for CASSMGTGVSEQYF.

The chain has TRBV5-6 and TRBJ1-5, with 9 bases that match TRBD1. The V gene end was trimmed by 4 bases and the J gene end by 3 bases; junction bases not matched to a gene: 8. The CDR3 is 16 amino acids. The germline V gene has CDR1 SGHDT and CDR2 YYEEEE. The CDR3 is CASSVSGTGINQPQHF. Written as DNA, the CDR3 is TGTGCCAGCAGCGTATCCGGGACAGGGATCAATCAGCCCCAGCATTTT.

V gene TRBV28 combines with J gene TRBJ1-5; 8 nucleotides match TRBD1. CDR1 MDHEN and CDR2 SYDVKM come from the germline V gene. With V trimmed by 5 bases and J by 5 bases, 8 bases remained unmatched. The CDR3 runs 15 residues. DNA of the CDR3: TGTGCCAGCAGTCCCCCCAGGGGGCGAGATCAGCCCCAGCATTTT. Protein: CASSPPRGRDQPQHF.

The chain employs TRBV5-1 and TRBJ1-2; 9 bases fit TRBD1. V lost 0 bases and J lost 8; bases outside the gene matches: 5. Germline V gene sequence: CDR1 SGHRS, CDR2 YFSETQ. This CDR3 is 14 amino acids long. The CDR3 protein is CASSLAGQGRGYTF. DNA for the CDR3: TGCGCCAGCAGCTTGGCGGGACAGGGCCGGGGCTACACCTTC. The complete variable domain, with remaining parts taken from reference TRBV5-1 and TRBJ1-2, reads KAGVTQTPRYLIKTRGQQVTLSCSPISGHRSVSWYQQTPGQGLQFLFEYFSETQRNKGNFPGRFSGRQFSNSRSEMNVSTLELGDSALYLCASSLAGQGRGYTFGSGTRLTVV.

The CDR3, as DNA: TGCGCCAGCAGCCCTTCAGGGGGCGGTAATGAAAAACTGTTTTTT. Its translation is CASSPSGGGNEKLFF. V gene TRBV5-1 combines with J gene TRBJ1-4, with 8 bases that match TRBD1. Per the germline V gene, CDR1 is SGHRS and CDR2 is YFSETQ. The CDR3 totals 15 residues. J gave up 4 bases and V 4 bases, and 6 bases lay outside the gene matches.

The chain uses TRBV5-4 and TRBJ1-2; TRBD1 matches 9 bases. CDR3 length: 15 residues. V lost 1 base and J lost 3; bases outside the gene matches: 4. Germline V gives CDR1 SGHNT, CDR2 YYREEE (reference sequence). CDR3 loop: CASSLRDRDYYGYTF. As DNA, the CDR3 is TGTGCCAGCAGCTTGAGGGACAGGGATTACTATGGCTACACCTTC.

The chain is built from TRBV5-1 and TRBJ2-7; D is unclear. The CDR3 sequence is 11 residues long. V was cut by 1 base and J by 6 bases, with 5 bases left in between. CDR1 and CDR2 (germline): SGHRS, YFSETQ. The CDR3 is CASSLYGEQYF. The CDR3 region has the DNA TGCGCCAGCAGCTTGTACGGCGAGCAGTACTTC. The variable domain in full, with the rest retrieved from reference TRBV5-1 and TRBJ2-7, is KAGVTQTPRYLIKTRGQQVTLSCSPISGHRSVSWYQQTPGQGLQFLFEYFSETQRNKGNFPGRFSGRQFSNSRSEMNVSTLELGDSALYLCASSLYGEQYFGPGTRLTVT.

The chain combines TRBV5-1 with TRBJ2-7; TRBD1 aligns across 12 bases. The CDR3 totals 19 residues. Germline V gene lookup returns CDR1 SGHRS and CDR2 YFSETQ. V dropped 0 bases and J dropped 0; count of bases not matched to a gene: 10. The CDR3 here is CASSLAGQGAPSSSYEQYF. The DNA for the CDR3 is TGCGCCAGCAGCTTGGCGGGACAGGGGGCTCCTTCGAGCTCCTACGAGCAGTACTTC.

The chain uses TRBV6-4 and TRBJ2-3; 10 bases are a match to TRBD1. The CDR3 loop spans 16 amino acids. Germline lookup yields CDR1 MRHNA and CDR2 SNTAGT. The V and J ends lost 6 bases and 3 bases, in that order; junction bases with no gene match: 9. Here the CDR3 reads CASSETGGRGTDTQYF. CDR3 nucleotides: TGTGCCAGCAGCGAGACAGGGGGCAGAGGGACAGATACGCAGTATTTT.

This clone turned up a few times. The V and J genes are TRBV5-1 and TRBJ2-1, with D possibly being TRBD2 (6 bases). V lost 0 bases to trimming and J lost 9 bases, with 16 bases between them. CDR1 and CDR2 from the germline V gene are SGHRS and YFSETQ. This CDR3 is built from 15 residues. CDR3 sequence reads: CASSLGRGGAGEQFF. CDR3 in DNA: TGCGCCAGCAGCTTGGGGCGGGGCGGCGCCGGTGAGCAGTTCTTC.

The sample holds a few counts of this clone. This chain links TRBV7-8 with TRBJ1-1; TRBD1 matches at 9 bases. Per germline, CDR1 SGHVS and CDR2 FQNEAQ. J lost 2 bases, V lost 1 base, and 5 bases had no gene match. This CDR3 contains 16 residues. CDR3 sequence: CASSLESGQGNTEAFF. CDR3 coding DNA: TGTGCCAGCAGCTTAGAATCGGGACAGGGTAACACTGAAGCTTTCTTT.

The CDR3 loop is CASRDRSNTEAFF. In DNA form, the CDR3 reads TGCGCCAGCAGGGACAGGTCGAACACTGAAGCTTTCTTT. The chain carries TRBV10-2 and TRBJ1-1; 7 bases map to TRBD1. Trimming removed 6 bases from V and 1 base from J; junction bases left unmatched: 2. The germline V gene has CDR1 WSHSY and CDR2 SAAADI. The CDR3 contains 13 residues.

This clone has just a few counts. The chain joins TRBV7-5 to TRBJ2-7; TRBD2 is taken as the D call from the table, unchecked against the DNA. TRBV7-5 is a known pseudogene. This CDR3 spans 14 amino acids. The CDR3 DNA sequence: TGTGCCAGCAGCTTGGGACTAGCGTCCTACGAGCAGTACTTC. Its protein is CASSLGLASYEQYF.

CDR3 in amino acids: CASSLTRGTGAAEQYF. CDR3 nucleotides: TGTGCCAGCAGCTTAACGCGGGGGACAGGGGCTGCCGAGCAGTACTTC. The V gene is TRBV7-3, the J gene TRBJ2-7; 10 bases are shared with TRBD1. The germline CDR1 and CDR2 sequences are SGHTA and FQGTGA. J lost 6 bases, V lost 0 bases, and 8 bases had no gene match. The CDR3 contains 16 residues.

The genes are TRBV11-2 and TRBJ2-2; TRBD1 matches 10 bases. This CDR3 spans 15 amino acids. The germline CDR1 and CDR2 sequences are SGHAT and FQNNGV. Trimming at V came to 7 bases and at J to 3 bases, leaving 5 bases not matched to a gene. The CDR3 DNA is TGTGCCAGCAAGGGAGGACAGGGGGACACCGGGGAGCTGTTTTTT. The encoded protein is CASKGGQGDTGELFF.

The chain uses TRBV5-1 and TRBJ2-7, with 7 bases that match TRBD1. This CDR3 has 17 amino acids. The germline gives CDR1 SGHRS, CDR2 YFSETQ. With V trimmed by 0 bases and J by 1 base, 10 bases remained unmatched. CDR3 sequence (DNA): TGCGCCAGCAGCTTGGCCGTCTCAGCAGGGGGTTCCTACGAGCAGTACTTC. Encoded protein: CASSLAVSAGGSYEQYF.

The chain links TRBV9 to TRBJ1-1, with 9 bases aligning to TRBD1. With V trimmed by 4 bases and J by 6 bases, 1 base remained unmatched. The CDR3 is 12 amino acids. Germline V gene data show CDR1 as SGDLS and CDR2 as YYNGEE. CDR3 coding DNA: TGTGCCAGCAGCAGGACAGGGGCTGAAGCTTTCTTT. It codes for CASSRTGAEAFF.

This sequence joins TRBV6-1 and TRBJ2-2; the D gene is possibly TRBD2 (6 bases). CDR1 and CDR2 (germline): MNHNS, SASEGT. The CDR3 runs to 14 residues. V lost 7 bases and J 7 bases, leaving 16 bases between the germline ends. CDR3 sequence (DNA): TGTGCCAGCACTAGGGGAGGTCAGGGCGGGGAGCTGTTTTTT. Its translation: CASTRGGQGGELFF.

This chain connects TRBV11-2 to TRBJ1-1, with TRBD1 matching over 8 bases. Germline CDR1 and CDR2: SGHAT and FQNNGV. This CDR3 comprises 15 residues. The V and J ends lost 7 bases and 4 bases, in that order; junction bases with no gene match: 11. CDR3 nucleotides: TGTGCCAGCAACCCAGTGCAGGGGGCGGGCACTGAAGCTTTCTTT. Encoded protein: CASNPVQGAGTEAFF.

This clone occurred a few times. The V gene is TRBV4-1, the J gene TRBJ1-5; D is ambiguous. The CDR3 totals 16 residues. CDR1 is MGHRA and CDR2 is YSYEKL in the germline V gene. Trimming left V 5 bases short and J 6 bases short, with 20 bases between. CDR3 DNA: TGCGCCAGCAGCTCCCTCGTGAGCGCGAGTAGTCAGCCCCAGCATTTT. Its protein product is CASSSLVSASSQPQHF.

This clone was counted between two and nine times. The chain employs TRBV5-4 and TRBJ2-3, with 9 bases aligning to TRBD1. CDR1 is SGHNT, CDR2 YYREEE, per germline (reference sequence). This CDR3 has 14 amino acids. V lost 0 bases, J lost 4 bases, and 0 bases stayed unmatched. The CDR3 reads CASSLGTGADTQYF. In DNA, the CDR3 is TGTGCCAGCAGCTTGGGGACAGGGGCAGATACGCAGTATTTT. The variable domain in full, with the rest retrieved from reference TRBV5-4 and TRBJ2-3, is ETGVTQSPTHLIKTRGQQVTLRCSSQSGHNTVSWYQQALGQGPQFIFQYYREEENGRGNFPPRFSGLQFPNYSSELNVNALELDDSALYLCASSLGTGADTQYFGPGTRLTVL.

The J gene is TRBJ1-2, the V gene TRBV2, with a possible D match to TRBD1 (5 bases). Deletions cut 2 bases from V and 4 bases from J, with 14 bases between. Germline CDR1 is SNHLY and CDR2 is FYNNEI. CDR3 length: 15 residues. The CDR3 region is CASSETRAAIYGYTF. CDR3 DNA sequence: TGTGCCAGCAGTGAAACCAGGGCCGCTATCTATGGCTACACCTTC. The complete variable domain, with remaining parts taken from reference TRBV2 and TRBJ1-2, reads EPEVTQTPSHQVTQMGQEVILRCVPISNHLYFYWYRQILGQKVEFLVSFYNNEISEKSEIFDDQFSVERPDGSNFTLKIRSTKLEDSAMYFCASSETRAAIYGYTFGSGTRLTVV.

The sample holds a few counts of this clone. This chain links TRBV29-1 with TRBJ2-1; 11 nucleotides line up with TRBD2. CDR1 and CDR2 (germline): SQVTM, ANQGSEA. The V gene end was trimmed by 7 bases and the J gene end by 8 bases; junction bases not matched to a gene: 10. The CDR3 length is 14 residues. The CDR3 loop reads CSAQGLAEWDEQFF. Here the CDR3 DNA reads TGCAGCGCCCAGGGACTAGCGGAGTGGGATGAGCAGTTCTTC.

The chain links TRBV29-1 to TRBJ2-3; 9 bases are a match to TRBD1. Per germline, CDR1 SQVTM and CDR2 ANQGSEA. The CDR3 is 14 residues long. Trimming removed 4 bases from V and 2 bases from J; junction bases left unmatched: 4. The CDR3 coding sequence is TGCAGCGTTGCGGGACAGGGCAACACAGATACGCAGTATTTT. Its protein is CSVAGQGNTDTQYF.